This T cell receptor (beta chain) was recorded in a study of PD-1 blockade in classical Hodgkin lymphoma. V lost 5 bases to trimming and J lost 2 bases; unmatched junction nucleotides: 2. The V gene's germline CDR1 is ENHRY and CDR2 SYGVKD. The CDR3 consists of 15 residues. Patients all relapsed after autologous stem cell transplantation, and there was variation in brentuximab vedotin exposure. As regards this clone: The antigen is not known.

Study-wide points: Diversity similar to that of newly diagnosed patients was seen at baseline in complete responders.

The method was immunoSEQ multiplex PCR; TCRdb's version includes in-frame clones alone and lacks a portion of them. The sample shows over 25,000 clones, roughly 86% of them seen only once. The material was peripheral blood mononuclear cells (PBMCs), obtained before the second cycle of nivolumab. This TCR derives from a human donor with classical Hodgkin lymphoma. This chain links TRBV10-3 with TRBJ2-5, with TRBD2 matching over 13 bases. CDR3 loop: CAISRTSGGQETQYF. DNA for the CDR3: TGTGCCATCAGTCGGACTAGCGGGGGTCAAGAGACCCAGTACTTC.